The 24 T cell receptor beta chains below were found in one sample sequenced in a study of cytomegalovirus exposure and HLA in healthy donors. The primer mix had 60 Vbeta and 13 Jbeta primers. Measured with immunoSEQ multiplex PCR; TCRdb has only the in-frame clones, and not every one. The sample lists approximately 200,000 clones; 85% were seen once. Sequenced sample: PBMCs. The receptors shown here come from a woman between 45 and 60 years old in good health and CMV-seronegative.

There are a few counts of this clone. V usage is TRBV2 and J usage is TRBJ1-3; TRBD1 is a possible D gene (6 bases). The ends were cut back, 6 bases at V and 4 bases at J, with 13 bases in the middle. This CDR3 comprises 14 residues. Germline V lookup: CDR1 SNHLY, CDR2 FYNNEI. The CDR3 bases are TGTGCCAGCAGGAAGGGGGATACCGGAAACACCATATATTTT. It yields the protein CASRKGDTGNTIYF.

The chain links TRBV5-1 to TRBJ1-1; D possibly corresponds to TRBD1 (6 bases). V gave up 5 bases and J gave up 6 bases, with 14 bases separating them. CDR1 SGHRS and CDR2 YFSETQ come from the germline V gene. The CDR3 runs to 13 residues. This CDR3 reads CASSRGGPAEAFF. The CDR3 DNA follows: TGCGCCAGCAGTAGGGGGGGACCCGCTGAAGCTTTCTTT.

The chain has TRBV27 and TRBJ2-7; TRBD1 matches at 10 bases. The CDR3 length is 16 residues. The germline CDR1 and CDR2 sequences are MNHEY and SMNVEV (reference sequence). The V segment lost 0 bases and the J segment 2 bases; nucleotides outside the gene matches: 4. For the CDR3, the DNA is TGTGCCAGCAGTTTATCATCGGACAGGGGGACCTACGAGCAGTACTTC. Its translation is CASSLSSDRGTYEQYF.

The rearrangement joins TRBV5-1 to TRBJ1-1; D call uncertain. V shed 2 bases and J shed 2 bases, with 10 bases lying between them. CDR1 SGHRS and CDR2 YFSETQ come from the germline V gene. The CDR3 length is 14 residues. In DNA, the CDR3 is TGCGCCAGCAGCTTTGGAGGGAGAAACACTGAAGCTTTCTTT. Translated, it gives CASSFGGRNTEAFF.

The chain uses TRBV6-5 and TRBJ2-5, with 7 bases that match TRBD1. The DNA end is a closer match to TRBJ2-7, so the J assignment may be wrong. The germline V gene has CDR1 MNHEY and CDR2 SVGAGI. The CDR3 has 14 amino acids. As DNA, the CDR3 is TGTGCCAGCAGTTACTCGAGACAGGGTGTCGAGCAGTACTTC. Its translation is CASSYSRQGVEQYF.

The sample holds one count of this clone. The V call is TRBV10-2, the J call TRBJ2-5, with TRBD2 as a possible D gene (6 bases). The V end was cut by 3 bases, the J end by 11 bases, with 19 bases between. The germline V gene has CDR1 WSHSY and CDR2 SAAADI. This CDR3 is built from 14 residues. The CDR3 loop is CASSDRGRQQEQYF. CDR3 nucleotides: TGCGCCAGCAGTGACCGGGGGAGGCAGCAGGAGCAGTACTTC.

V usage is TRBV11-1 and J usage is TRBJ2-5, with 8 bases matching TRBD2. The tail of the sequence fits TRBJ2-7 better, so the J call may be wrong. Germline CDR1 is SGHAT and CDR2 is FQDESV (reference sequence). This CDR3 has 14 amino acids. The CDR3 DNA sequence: TGTGCCAGCAGCTACCCCGGGGGGGGAAACGAGCAGTACTTC. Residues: CASSYPGGGNEQYF.

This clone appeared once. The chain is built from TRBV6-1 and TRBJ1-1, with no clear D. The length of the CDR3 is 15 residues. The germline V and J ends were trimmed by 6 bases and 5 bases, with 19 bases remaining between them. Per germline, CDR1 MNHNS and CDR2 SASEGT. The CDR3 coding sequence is TGTGCCAGCAGGGCCTATGCGGTTTTGGTTACTGAAGCTTTCTTT. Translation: CASRAYAVLVTEAFF.

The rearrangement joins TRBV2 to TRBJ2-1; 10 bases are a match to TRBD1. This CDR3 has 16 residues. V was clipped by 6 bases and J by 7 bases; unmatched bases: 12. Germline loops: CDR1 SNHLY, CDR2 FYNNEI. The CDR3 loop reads CASRAKTGGMGNEQFF. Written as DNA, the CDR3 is TGTGCCAGCAGAGCGAAGACAGGGGGCATGGGTAATGAGCAGTTCTTC.

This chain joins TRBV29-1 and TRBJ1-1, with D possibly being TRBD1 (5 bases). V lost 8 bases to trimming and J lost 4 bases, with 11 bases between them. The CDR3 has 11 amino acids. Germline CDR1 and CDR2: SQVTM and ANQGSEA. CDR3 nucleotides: TGCAGCCCTGGGGCCGTCACTGAAGCTTTCTTT. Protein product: CSPGAVTEAFF.

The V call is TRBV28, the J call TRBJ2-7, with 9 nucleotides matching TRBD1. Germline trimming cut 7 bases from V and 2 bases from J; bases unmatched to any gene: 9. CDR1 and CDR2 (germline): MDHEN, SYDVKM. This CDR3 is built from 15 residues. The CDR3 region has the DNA TGTGCCAGCAACCGTCGTCGACAGGGGGCCTACGAGCAGTACTTC. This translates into CASNRRRQGAYEQYF.

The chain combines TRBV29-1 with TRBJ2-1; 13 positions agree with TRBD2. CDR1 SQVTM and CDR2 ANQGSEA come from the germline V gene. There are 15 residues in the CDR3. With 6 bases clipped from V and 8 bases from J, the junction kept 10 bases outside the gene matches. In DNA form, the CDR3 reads TGCAGCGTCCGTCGACTAGCGGGAGGTTTGGATGAGCAGTTCTTC. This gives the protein CSVRRLAGGLDEQFF.

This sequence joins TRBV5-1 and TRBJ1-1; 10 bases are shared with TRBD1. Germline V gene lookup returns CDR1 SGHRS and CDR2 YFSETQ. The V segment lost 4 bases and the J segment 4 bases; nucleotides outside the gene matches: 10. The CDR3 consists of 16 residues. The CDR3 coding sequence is TGCGCCAGCAGCGACCGGGACAGGGGAGGAGGCACTGAAGCTTTCTTT. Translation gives CASSDRDRGGGTEAFF.

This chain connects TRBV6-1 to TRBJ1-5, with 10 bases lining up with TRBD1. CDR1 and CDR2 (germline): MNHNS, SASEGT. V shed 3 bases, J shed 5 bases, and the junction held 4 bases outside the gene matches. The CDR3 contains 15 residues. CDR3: CASSERDRGYQPQHF. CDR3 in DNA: TGTGCCAGCAGTGAGAGGGACAGGGGTTATCAGCCCCAGCATTTT.

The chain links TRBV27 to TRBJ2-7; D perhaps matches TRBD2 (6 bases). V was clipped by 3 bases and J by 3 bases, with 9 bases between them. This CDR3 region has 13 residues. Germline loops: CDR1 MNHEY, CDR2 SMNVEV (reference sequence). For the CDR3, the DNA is TGTGCCAGCAGTTTGGGGCGGGACTACGAGCAGTACTTC. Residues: CASSLGRDYEQYF.

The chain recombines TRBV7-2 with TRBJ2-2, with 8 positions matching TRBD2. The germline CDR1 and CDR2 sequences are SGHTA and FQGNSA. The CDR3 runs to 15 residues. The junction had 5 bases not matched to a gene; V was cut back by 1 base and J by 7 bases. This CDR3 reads CASSLGSGTGGELFF. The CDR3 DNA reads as TGTGCCAGCAGCTTAGGTAGCGGGACGGGCGGGGAGCTGTTTTTT. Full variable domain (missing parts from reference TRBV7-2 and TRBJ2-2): GAGVSQSPSNKVTEKGKDVELRCDPISGHTALYWYRQSLGQGLEFLIYFQGNSAPDKSGLPSDRFSAERTGGSVSTLTIQRTQQEDSAVYLCASSLGSGTGGELFFGEGSRLTVL.

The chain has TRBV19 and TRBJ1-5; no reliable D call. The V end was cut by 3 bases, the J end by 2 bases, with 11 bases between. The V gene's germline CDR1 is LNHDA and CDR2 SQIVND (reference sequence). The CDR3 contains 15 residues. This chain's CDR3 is CASSILSTGNQPQHF. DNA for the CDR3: TGTGCCAGTAGTATTCTTAGTACCGGCAATCAGCCCCAGCATTTT.

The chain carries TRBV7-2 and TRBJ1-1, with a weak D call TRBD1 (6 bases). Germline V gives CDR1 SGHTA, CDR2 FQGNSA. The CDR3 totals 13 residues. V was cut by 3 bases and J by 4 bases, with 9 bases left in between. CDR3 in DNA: TGTGCCAGCAGCTTTGGACAGACCACTGAAGCTTTCTTT. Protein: CASSFGQTTEAFF.

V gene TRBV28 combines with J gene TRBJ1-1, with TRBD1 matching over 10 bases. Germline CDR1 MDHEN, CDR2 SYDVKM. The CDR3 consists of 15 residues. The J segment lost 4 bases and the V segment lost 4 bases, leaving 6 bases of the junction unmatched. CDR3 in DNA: TGTGCCAGCAGTTGGGACGGACAGGGGGGCACTGAAGCTTTCTTT. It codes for CASSWDGQGGTEAFF.

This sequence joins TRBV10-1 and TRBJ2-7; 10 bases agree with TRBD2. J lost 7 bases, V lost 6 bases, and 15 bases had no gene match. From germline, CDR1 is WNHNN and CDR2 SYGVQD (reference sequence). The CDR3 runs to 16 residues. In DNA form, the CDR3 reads TGCGCCAGCAGCCCCACTGGGCTAGCGGGAGTTTTTGAGCAGTACTTC. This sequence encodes CASSPTGLAGVFEQYF.

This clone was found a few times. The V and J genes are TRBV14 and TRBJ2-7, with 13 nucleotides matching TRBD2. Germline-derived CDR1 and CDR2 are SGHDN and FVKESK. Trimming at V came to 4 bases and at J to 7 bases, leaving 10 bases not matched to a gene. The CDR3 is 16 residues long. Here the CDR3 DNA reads TGTGCCAGCAGCCGAGGACTAGCGGGAGCCGGACGGGAGCAGTACTTC. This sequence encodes CASSRGLAGAGREQYF.

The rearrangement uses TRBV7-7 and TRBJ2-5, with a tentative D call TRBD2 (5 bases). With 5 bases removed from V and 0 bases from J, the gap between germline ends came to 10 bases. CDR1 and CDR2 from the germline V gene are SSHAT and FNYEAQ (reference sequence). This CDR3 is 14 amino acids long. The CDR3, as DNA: TGTGCCAGCAGCCCCAGAGGGCACCAAGAGACCCAGTACTTC. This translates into CASSPRGHQETQYF.

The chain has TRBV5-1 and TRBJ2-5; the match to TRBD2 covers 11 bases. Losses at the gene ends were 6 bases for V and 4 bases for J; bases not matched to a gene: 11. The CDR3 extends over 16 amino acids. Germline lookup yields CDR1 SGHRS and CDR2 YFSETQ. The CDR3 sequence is CASTYNSGLAAETQYF. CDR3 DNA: TGCGCCAGCACCTATAATTCGGGACTAGCGGCAGAGACCCAGTACTTC.

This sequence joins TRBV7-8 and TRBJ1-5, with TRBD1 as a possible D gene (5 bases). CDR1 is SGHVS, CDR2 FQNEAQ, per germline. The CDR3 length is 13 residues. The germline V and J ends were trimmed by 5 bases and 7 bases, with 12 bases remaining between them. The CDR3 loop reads CASSPNTGQPQHF. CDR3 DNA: TGTGCCAGCAGCCCAAACACAGGCCAGCCCCAGCATTTT.